This T cell receptor beta chain was recovered during a study of blood T cell repertoires in COVID-19. Study background: Both acute and convalescent COVID-19 samples were obtained from the United States, Italy and Spain. The analysed material was cDNA or gDNA that came from T cells, B-cell-depleted T cells, or PBMCs.

Source study methods: How many nucleated cells were present was estimated from reference gene primer amplification. Libraries were prepared by immunoSEQ multiplex PCR; TCRdb keeps only in-frame clonotypes and omits some of them. V, J and clone size were drawn from that table, and D and trimming were deduced from the DNA. The sample lists about 240,000 clones, around four fifths occurring once. The CDR3 length is 16 residues. Trimming removed 4 bases at V and 0 bases at J, with 17 bases between. Germline V gene sequence: CDR1 SGDLS, CDR2 YYNGEE. The V call is TRBV9, the J call TRBJ2-7; D call uncertain. This TCR derives from a woman aged 60-75 years with active or convalescent COVID-19. Sequenced material: peripheral blood. The CDR3 DNA sequence: TGTGCCAGCAGCTTAGGTCCAGGCGACGGCTCCTACGAGCAGTACTTC. It translates to CASSLGPGDGSYEQYF.